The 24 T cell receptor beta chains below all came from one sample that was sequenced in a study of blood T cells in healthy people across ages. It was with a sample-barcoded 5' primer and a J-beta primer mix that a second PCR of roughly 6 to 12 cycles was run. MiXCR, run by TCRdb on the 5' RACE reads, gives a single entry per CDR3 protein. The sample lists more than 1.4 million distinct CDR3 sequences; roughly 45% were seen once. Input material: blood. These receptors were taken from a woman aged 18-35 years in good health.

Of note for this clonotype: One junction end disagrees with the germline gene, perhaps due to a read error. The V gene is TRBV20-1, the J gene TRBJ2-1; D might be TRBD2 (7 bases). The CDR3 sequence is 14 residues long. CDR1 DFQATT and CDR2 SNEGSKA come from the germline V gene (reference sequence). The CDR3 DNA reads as TGCAGTGCTAGGGTCGGGGGGCTAGTGGGTGAGCGGTTCTTC. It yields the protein CSARVGGLVGERFF.

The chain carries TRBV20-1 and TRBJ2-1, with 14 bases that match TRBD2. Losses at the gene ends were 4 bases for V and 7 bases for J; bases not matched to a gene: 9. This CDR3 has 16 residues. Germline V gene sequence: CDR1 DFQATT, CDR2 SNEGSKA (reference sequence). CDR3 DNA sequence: TGCAGTGCTAAAAACCCGACTAGCGGGAGGGATAATGAGCAGTTCTTC. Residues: CSAKNPTSGRDNEQFF.

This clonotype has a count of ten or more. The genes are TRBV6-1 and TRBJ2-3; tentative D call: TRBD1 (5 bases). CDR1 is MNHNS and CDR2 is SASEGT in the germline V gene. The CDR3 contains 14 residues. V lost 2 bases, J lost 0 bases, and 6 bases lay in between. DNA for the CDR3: TGTGCCAGCAGTGAAAGGGGCAGCACAGATACGCAGTATTTT. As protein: CASSERGSTDTQYF.

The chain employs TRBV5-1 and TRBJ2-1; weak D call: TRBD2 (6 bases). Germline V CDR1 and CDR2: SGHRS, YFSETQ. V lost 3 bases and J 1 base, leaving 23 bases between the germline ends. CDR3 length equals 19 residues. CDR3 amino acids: CASSSRLKTTSSSYNEQFF. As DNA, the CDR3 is TGCGCCAGCAGCTCCCGACTCAAGACCACTAGCTCATCCTACAATGAGCAGTTCTTC.

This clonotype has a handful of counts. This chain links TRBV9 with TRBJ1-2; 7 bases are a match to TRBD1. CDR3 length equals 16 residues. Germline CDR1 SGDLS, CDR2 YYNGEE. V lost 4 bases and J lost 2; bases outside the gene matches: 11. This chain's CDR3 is CASSSKGAPLNYGYTF. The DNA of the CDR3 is TGTGCCAGCAGCTCCAAGGGGGCCCCCCTAAACTATGGCTACACCTTC.

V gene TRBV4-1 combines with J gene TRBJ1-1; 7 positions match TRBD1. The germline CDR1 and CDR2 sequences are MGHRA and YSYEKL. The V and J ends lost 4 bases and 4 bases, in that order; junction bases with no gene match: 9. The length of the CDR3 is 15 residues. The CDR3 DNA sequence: TGCGCCAGCAGCCCCCGACAGGGCAGGAGCACTGAAGCTTTCTTT. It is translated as CASSPRQGRSTEAFF.

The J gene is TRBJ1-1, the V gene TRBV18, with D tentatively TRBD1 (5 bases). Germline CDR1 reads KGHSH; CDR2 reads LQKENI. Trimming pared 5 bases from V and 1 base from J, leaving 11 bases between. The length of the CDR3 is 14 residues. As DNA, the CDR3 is TGTGCCAGCTCAGGCCCAGGGCAGAACACTGAAGCTTTCTTT. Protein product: CASSGPGQNTEAFF. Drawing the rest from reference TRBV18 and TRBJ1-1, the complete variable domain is NAGVMQNPRHLVRRRGQEARLRCSPMKGHSHVYWYRQLPEEGLKFMVYLQKENIIDESGMPKERFSAEFPKEGPSILRIQQVVRGDSAAYFCASSGPGQNTEAFFGQGTRLTVV.

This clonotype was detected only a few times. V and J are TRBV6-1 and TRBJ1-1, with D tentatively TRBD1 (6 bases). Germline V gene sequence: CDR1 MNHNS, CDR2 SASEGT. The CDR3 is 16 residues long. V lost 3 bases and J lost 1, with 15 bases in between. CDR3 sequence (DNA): TGTGCCAGCAGTGAGACCCCCACAGGGACGAACACTGAAGCTTTCTTT. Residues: CASSETPTGTNTEAFF.

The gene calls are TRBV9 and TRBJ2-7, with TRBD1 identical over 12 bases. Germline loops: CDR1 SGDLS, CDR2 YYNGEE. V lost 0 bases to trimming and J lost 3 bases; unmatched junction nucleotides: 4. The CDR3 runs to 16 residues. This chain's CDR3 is CASSVGGQGAHYEQYF. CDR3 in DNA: TGTGCCAGCAGCGTAGGGGGACAGGGGGCCCACTACGAGCAGTACTTC.

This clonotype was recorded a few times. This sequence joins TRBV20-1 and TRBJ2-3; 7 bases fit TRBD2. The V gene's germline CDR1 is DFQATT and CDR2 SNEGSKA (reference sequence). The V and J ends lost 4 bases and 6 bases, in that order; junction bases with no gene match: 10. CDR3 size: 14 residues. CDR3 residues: CSATPRLGGDTQYF. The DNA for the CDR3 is TGCAGTGCTACTCCCCGGTTGGGGGGGGATACGCAGTATTTT.

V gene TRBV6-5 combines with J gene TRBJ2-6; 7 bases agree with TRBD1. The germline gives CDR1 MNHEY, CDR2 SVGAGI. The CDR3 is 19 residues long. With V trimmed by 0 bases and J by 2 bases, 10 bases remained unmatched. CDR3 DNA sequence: TGTGCCAGCAGTTACTCGCGGCGACAGGGCTATCCTGGGGCCAACGTCCTGACTTTC. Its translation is CASSYSRRQGYPGANVLTF.

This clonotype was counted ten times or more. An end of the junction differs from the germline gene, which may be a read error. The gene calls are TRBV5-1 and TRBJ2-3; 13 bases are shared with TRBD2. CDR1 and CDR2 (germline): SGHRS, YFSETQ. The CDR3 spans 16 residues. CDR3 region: CASSLAGTSGTDTQYF. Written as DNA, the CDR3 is TGTGCCAGCAGCTTAGCCGGGACTAGCGGGACCGATACGCAGTATTTT.

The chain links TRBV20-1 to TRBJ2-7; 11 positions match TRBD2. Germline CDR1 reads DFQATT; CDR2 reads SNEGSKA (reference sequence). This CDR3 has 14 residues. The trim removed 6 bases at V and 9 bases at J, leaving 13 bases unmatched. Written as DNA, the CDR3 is TGCAGTGCCCGGGGACTAGCGGATTACAATGGGCAGTACTTC. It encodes CSARGLADYNGQYF.

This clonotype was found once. The DNA of the CDR3 is TGTGCCAGCAGCCCGTCCAGCTCCTATAATTCACCCCTCCACTTT. It is translated as CASSPSSSYNSPLHF. V usage is TRBV5-6 and J usage is TRBJ1-6; no clear D gene. Trimming stripped 4 bases from V and 0 bases from J, with 8 bases between. The CDR3 runs 15 residues. Germline lookup yields CDR1 SGHDT and CDR2 YYEEEE. The entire variable domain, with the rest obtained from reference TRBV5-6 and TRBJ1-6, is as follows: DAGVTQSPTHLIKTRGQQVTLRCSPKSGHDTVSWYQQALGQGPQFIFQYYEEEERQRGNFPDRFSGHQFPNYSSELNVNALLLGDSALYLCASSPSSSYNSPLHFGNGTRLTVT.

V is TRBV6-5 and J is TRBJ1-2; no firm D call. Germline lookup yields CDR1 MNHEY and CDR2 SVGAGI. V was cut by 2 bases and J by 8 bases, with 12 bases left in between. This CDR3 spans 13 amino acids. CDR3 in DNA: TGTGCCAGCAGTTACCTATCGGTTTGGGGCTACACCTTC. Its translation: CASSYLSVWGYTF.

The CDR3 nucleotides read TGTGCCAGCAGCCAAGATGGATCGTACATTCAGTACTTC. This gives the protein CASSQDGSYIQYF. The chain combines TRBV3-1 with TRBJ2-4; D not certain. Between the trimmed V and J ends, which lost 0 bases and 8 bases, there was a span of 8 bases. Germline values: CDR1 LGHDT, CDR2 YNNKEL (reference sequence). The CDR3 extends over 13 amino acids.

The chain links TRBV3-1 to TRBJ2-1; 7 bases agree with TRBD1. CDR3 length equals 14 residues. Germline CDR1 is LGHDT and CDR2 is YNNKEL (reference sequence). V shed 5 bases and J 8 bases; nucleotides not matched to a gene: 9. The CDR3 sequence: CASSLTGVGDEQFF. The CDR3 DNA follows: TGTGCCAGCAGCTTAACAGGGGTTGGGGATGAGCAGTTCTTC.

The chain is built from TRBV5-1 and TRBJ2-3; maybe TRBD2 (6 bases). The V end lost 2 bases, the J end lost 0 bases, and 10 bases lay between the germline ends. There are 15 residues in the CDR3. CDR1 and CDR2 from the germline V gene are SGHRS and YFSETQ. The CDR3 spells CASSLGEASTDTQYF. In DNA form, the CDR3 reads TGCGCCAGCAGCTTAGGGGAGGCGAGCACAGATACGCAGTATTTT.

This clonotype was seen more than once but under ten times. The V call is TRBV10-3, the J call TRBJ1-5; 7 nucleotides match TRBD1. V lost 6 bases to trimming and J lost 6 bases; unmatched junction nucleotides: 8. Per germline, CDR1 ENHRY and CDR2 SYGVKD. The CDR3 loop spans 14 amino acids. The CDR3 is CAISQTGLSQPQHF. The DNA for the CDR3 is TGTGCCATCAGCCAGACAGGGTTGAGTCAGCCCCAGCATTTT.

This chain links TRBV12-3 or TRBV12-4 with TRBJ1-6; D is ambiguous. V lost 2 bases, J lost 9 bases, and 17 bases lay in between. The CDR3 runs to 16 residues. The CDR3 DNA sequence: TGTGCCAGCAGTTTACCCCCAGGTCTAGTTGGTTCACCCCTCCACTTT. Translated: CASSLPPGLVGSPLHF.

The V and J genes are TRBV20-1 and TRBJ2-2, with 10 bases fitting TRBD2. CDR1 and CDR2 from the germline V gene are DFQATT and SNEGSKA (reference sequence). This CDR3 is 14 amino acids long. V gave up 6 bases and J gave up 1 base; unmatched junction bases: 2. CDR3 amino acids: CSAWTSGNTGELFF. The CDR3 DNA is TGCAGTGCCTGGACTAGCGGGAACACCGGGGAGCTGTTTTTT.

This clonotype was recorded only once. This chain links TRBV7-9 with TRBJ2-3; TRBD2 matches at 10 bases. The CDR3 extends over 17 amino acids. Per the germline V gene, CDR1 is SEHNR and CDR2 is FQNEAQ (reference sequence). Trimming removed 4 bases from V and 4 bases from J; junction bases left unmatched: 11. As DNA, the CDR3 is TGTGCCAGCAGCTCCTGGATGGCTAGCGGGAGACCAGATACGCAGTATTTT. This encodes CASSSWMASGRPDTQYF.

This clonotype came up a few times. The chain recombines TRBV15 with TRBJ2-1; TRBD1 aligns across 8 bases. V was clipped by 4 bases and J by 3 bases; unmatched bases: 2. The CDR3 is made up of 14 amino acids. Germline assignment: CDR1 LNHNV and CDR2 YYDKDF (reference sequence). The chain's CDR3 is CATSIDRGYNEQFF. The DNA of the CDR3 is TGTGCCACCAGCATAGACAGGGGCTACAATGAGCAGTTCTTC.

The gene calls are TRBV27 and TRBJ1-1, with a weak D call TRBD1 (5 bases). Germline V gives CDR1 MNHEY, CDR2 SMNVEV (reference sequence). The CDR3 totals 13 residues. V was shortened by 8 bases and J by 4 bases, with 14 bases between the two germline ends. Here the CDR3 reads CASVQRDPTEAFF. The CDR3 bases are TGTGCCAGCGTTCAACGGGACCCCACTGAAGCTTTCTTT.